This entry lists 5 T cell receptor beta chains sequenced from one sample in a study of T cell responses to AZD1222 COVID-19 vaccine. Clones were read by immunoSEQ multiplex PCR, and TCRdb kept only the in-frame ones, dropping some. This sample yields about 150,000 clones, of which 92% are seen a single time; 3% to 4% belongs to the top ten. The sample was peripheral blood, taken 28 days after the second AZD1222 dose. The receptors were sampled from an adult who received the AZD1222 COVID-19 vaccine.

The rearrangement joins TRBV7-2 to TRBJ1-5; no definite D call. Per the germline V gene, CDR1 is SGHTA and CDR2 is FQGNSA. This CDR3 has 12 amino acids. Trimming left V 5 bases short and J 1 base short, with 3 bases between. As DNA, the CDR3 is TGTGCCAGCAGCCGAAGCAATCAGCCCCAGCATTTT. Amino acid sequence: CASSRSNQPQHF.

This clone was counted a single time. The rearrangement links TRBV19 to TRBJ1-5; TRBD1 matches at 8 bases. This CDR3 comprises 13 residues. Germline V CDR1 and CDR2: LNHDA, SQIVND (reference sequence). V lost 7 bases, J lost 7 bases, and 6 bases stayed unmatched. In DNA form, the CDR3 reads TGTGCCAGTACTTTGACAGGGGCCCAGCCCCAGCATTTT. This translates into CASTLTGAQPQHF.

The chain employs TRBV7-2 and TRBJ2-7; 9 nucleotides align to TRBD1. V trimming: 5 bases; J trimming: 5 bases; junction bases outside the gene matches: 10. The CDR3 consists of 15 residues. Per the germline V gene, CDR1 is SGHTA and CDR2 is FQGNSA. The CDR3 DNA follows: TGTGCCAGCAGCGTCACACAGGGGGCTACCCACGAGCAGTACTTC. It yields the protein CASSVTQGATHEQYF.

The rearrangement uses TRBV11-2 and TRBJ1-1; no reliable D call. V was clipped by 5 bases and J by 7 bases, with 8 bases between them. Germline V lookup: CDR1 SGHAT, CDR2 FQNNGV. The CDR3 consists of 11 residues. DNA of the CDR3: TGTGCCAGCAGCCCCCCAGATGAAGCTTTCTTT. Translated: CASSPPDEAFF.

This clone was counted a single time. The chain combines TRBV9 with TRBJ2-3; TRBD2 aligns across 10 bases. This CDR3 has 15 amino acids. In germline, CDR1 is SGDLS, CDR2 YYNGEE. J lost 6 bases, V lost 4 bases, and 8 bases had no gene match. The CDR3, as DNA: TGTGCCAGCAGCCCCCTAGCGGGAGAGTTGGATACGCAGTATTTT. Its protein product is CASSPLAGELDTQYF.